The entry below describes one T cell receptor (beta chain). Its specificity is not known. In germline, CDR1 is SGDLS, CDR2 YYNGEE. The CDR3 totals 18 residues. Trimming took off 3 bases at V and 0 bases at J, with 19 bases between the two ends. The record originates from a study of OX40 agonist ivuxolimab in advanced cancers. Profiling relied on immunoSEQ multiplex PCR, and the TCRdb table lists in-frame clones only, not all of them. The sample consists of 70,000 to 75,000 clones, 85% of them appearing once. Study-wide results and caveats: Clonal expansion in partial responders at 0.1-3.0 mg/kg ranked among the lowest.

This specimen was CD4+ or CD8+ T cells sorted from blood, taken in a trial of the OX40 agonist ivuxolimab. The receptor was isolated from an adult with an advanced solid tumor such as melanoma, head and neck, liver or kidney cancer. This chain uses TRBV9 with TRBJ1-3, with D maybe TRBD1 (5 bases). The CDR3 region has the DNA TGTGCCAGCAGCGCCCACATCCCAGGGTATAACTCTGGAAACACCATATATTTT. Protein: CASSAHIPGYNSGNTIYF.